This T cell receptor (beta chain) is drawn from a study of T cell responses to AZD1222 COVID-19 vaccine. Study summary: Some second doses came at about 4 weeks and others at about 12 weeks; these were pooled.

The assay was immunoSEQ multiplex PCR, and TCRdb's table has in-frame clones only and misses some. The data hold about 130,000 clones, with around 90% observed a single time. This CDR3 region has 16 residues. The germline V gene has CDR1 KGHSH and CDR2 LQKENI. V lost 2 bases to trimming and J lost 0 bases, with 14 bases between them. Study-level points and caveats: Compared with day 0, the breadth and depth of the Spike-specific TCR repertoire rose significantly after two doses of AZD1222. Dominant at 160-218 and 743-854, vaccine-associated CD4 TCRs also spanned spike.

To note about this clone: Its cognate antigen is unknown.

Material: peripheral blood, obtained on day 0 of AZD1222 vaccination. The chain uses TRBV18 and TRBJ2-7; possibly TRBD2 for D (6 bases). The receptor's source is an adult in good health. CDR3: CASSPWSGGDSYEQYF. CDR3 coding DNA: TGTGCCAGCTCACCATGGTCCGGAGGGGACTCCTACGAGCAGTACTTC.